The rows below give T cell receptor beta chains drawn from one sample of a study of blood T cell repertoires in COVID-19. TCRdb keeps only in-frame clones here, not all; method: immunoSEQ multiplex PCR. The sample has tens of thousands of clones, 83% seen once. Sequenced material: peripheral blood. Receptors originate from a man aged 50-60 years with COVID-19, enrolled during active disease. The CDR3 runs from the conserved cysteine through the conserved F or W. The D gene is left open where the match is weak. Clone size is shown for a subset of rows, as once, few, many or a class of expanded clone.

D gene: NA; J gene: TRBJ2-6; V gene: TRBV7-9; clone size: NA; CDR3 protein: CASRRRSSDGSGANVLTF; CDR3 DNA: TGTGCCAGCAGACGGAGGAGTAGCGATGGCTCTGGGGCCAACGTCCTGACTTTC
D gene: NA; J gene: TRBJ2-1; V gene: TRBV5-4; clone size: NA; CDR3 protein: CASSLVSADNEQFF; CDR3 DNA: TGTGCCAGCAGCTTGGTTAGCGCGGACAATGAGCAGTTCTTC
D gene: TRBD2; J gene: TRBJ2-3; V gene: TRBV30; clone size: NA; CDR3 protein: CAWKPRTSVDTQYF; CDR3 DNA: TGTGCCTGGAAACCCCGGACTAGTGTAGATACGCAGTATTTT
D gene: NA; J gene: TRBJ2-1; V gene: TRBV4-3; clone size: NA; CDR3 protein: CASSQDTSPRYNEQFF; CDR3 DNA: TGCGCCAGCAGCCAAGATACGTCGCCGCGCTACAATGAGCAGTTCTTC
D gene: NA; J gene: TRBJ2-7; V gene: TRBV7-2; clone size: once; CDR3 protein: CASSLSTTSSYEQYF; CDR3 DNA: TGTGCCAGCAGCTTATCGACTACGAGCTCCTACGAGCAGTACTTC
D gene: NA; J gene: TRBJ2-3; V gene: TRBV15; clone size: NA; CDR3 protein: CATSRVLNRNTDTQYF; CDR3 DNA: TGTGCCACCAGCAGAGTTCTAAACCGAAACACAGATACGCAGTATTTT
D gene: NA; J gene: TRBJ1-1; V gene: TRBV25-1; clone size: once; CDR3 protein: CASSYWREVNTEAFF; CDR3 DNA: TGTGCCAGCTCATATTGGAGGGAGGTGAACACTGAAGCTTTCTTT
D gene: NA; J gene: TRBJ2-3; V gene: TRBV27; clone size: few; CDR3 protein: CASKSLNTDTQYF; CDR3 DNA: TGTGCCAGCAAATCCCTTAACACAGATACGCAGTATTTT
D gene: NA; J gene: TRBJ1-3; V gene: TRBV6-5; clone size: NA; CDR3 protein: CASSYGRDTIYF; CDR3 DNA: TGTGCCAGCAGTTACGGTCGGGACACCATATATTTT
D gene: TRBD2; J gene: TRBJ2-4; V gene: TRBV3-1/TRBV3-2; clone size: NA; CDR3 protein: CAGGGRGKNIQYF; CDR3 DNA: TGTGCCGGGGGGGGACGTGGCAAAAACATTCAGTACTTC
D gene: TRBD1; J gene: TRBJ1-4; V gene: TRBV2; clone size: once; CDR3 protein: CASSTGASTTNEKLFF; CDR3 DNA: TGTGCCAGCAGTACAGGGGCGTCAACAACTAATGAAAAACTGTTTTTT
D gene: NA; J gene: TRBJ2-7; V gene: TRBV5-8; clone size: NA; CDR3 protein: CASSALEQYF; CDR3 DNA: TGTGCCAGCAGCGCGTTAGAGCAGTACTTC
D gene: NA; J gene: TRBJ1-5; V gene: TRBV7-2; clone size: NA; CDR3 protein: CASSLVGAGNQPQHF; CDR3 DNA: TGTGCCAGCAGCTTAGTAGGGGCCGGCAATCAGCCCCAGCATTTT
D gene: NA; J gene: TRBJ2-7; V gene: TRBV14; clone size: NA; CDR3 protein: CASSQIEGGKQYF; CDR3 DNA: TGTGCCAGCAGCCAAATTGAGGGTGGGAAGCAGTACTTC
D gene: TRBD1; J gene: TRBJ2-3; V gene: TRBV5-4; clone size: NA; CDR3 protein: CASSAARDRGGSDTQYF; CDR3 DNA: TGTGCCAGCAGCGCAGCTCGGGACAGGGGGGGGTCTGATACGCAGTATTTT
D gene: TRBD1; J gene: TRBJ1-2; V gene: TRBV7-3; clone size: NA; CDR3 protein: CASSWGRGTGRDYGYTF; CDR3 DNA: TGTGCCAGCAGCTGGGGACGGGGGACAGGGCGGGACTATGGCTACACCTTC
D gene: NA; J gene: TRBJ2-3; V gene: TRBV7-2; clone size: NA; CDR3 protein: CASRNIATDTQYF; CDR3 DNA: TGTGCCAGCAGAAATATAGCGACAGATACGCAGTATTTT
D gene: TRBD1; J gene: TRBJ1-5; V gene: TRBV28; clone size: NA; CDR3 protein: CASSLSRGPHQPQHF; CDR3 DNA: TGTGCCAGCAGTTTATCCAGGGGGCCCCATCAGCCCCAGCATTTT
D gene: NA; J gene: TRBJ1-1; V gene: TRBV29-1; clone size: few; CDR3 protein: CSVFSGTEAFF; CDR3 DNA: TGCAGCGTTTTTAGCGGCACTGAAGCTTTCTTT
D gene: TRBD2; J gene: TRBJ2-1; V gene: TRBV29-1; clone size: few; CDR3 protein: CSAGWASGRNEQFF; CDR3 DNA: TGCAGCGCCGGATGGGCTAGCGGGAGGAATGAGCAGTTCTTC
D gene: TRBD2; J gene: TRBJ2-1; V gene: TRBV5-4; clone size: NA; CDR3 protein: CASSSGLAGGSYNEQFF; CDR3 DNA: TGTGCCAGCAGTTCCGGGCTAGCGGGAGGGTCCTACAATGAGCAGTTCTTC
D gene: NA; J gene: TRBJ1-4; V gene: TRBV5-5; clone size: few; CDR3 protein: CASSSTANEKLFF; CDR3 DNA: TGTGCCAGCAGCTCGACAGCAAATGAAAAACTGTTTTTT
D gene: NA; J gene: TRBJ2-7; V gene: TRBV28; clone size: NA; CDR3 protein: CASSPDNREQYF; CDR3 DNA: TGTGCCAGCAGTCCTGACAACCGGGAGCAGTACTTC
D gene: NA; J gene: TRBJ2-2; V gene: TRBV24-1; clone size: NA; CDR3 protein: CATSDLAGPTGELFF; CDR3 DNA: TGTGCCACCAGTGATTTGGCAGGGCCCACCGGGGAGCTGTTTTTT
D gene: NA; J gene: TRBJ1-1; V gene: TRBV5-4; clone size: once; CDR3 protein: CASSLINPGTGEGAFF; CDR3 DNA: TGTGCCAGCAGCTTAATTAATCCCGGGACTGGAGAGGGAGCTTTCTTT
D gene: NA; J gene: TRBJ2-5; V gene: TRBV7-2; clone size: NA; CDR3 protein: CASSLAWAVQETQYF; CDR3 DNA: TGTGCCAGCAGCTTAGCATGGGCAGTACAAGAGACCCAGTACTTC
D gene: TRBD1; J gene: TRBJ1-3; V gene: TRBV15; clone size: NA; CDR3 protein: CATSHDRGHGNTIYF; CDR3 DNA: TGTGCCACCAGCCACGACAGGGGGCATGGAAACACCATATATTTT
D gene: TRBD1; J gene: TRBJ1-2; V gene: TRBV9; clone size: NA; CDR3 protein: CASSVATGGSGGYTF; CDR3 DNA: TGTGCCAGCAGCGTAGCGACAGGGGGCTCTGGTGGCTACACCTTC
D gene: TRBD2; J gene: TRBJ2-3; V gene: TRBV5-1; clone size: NA; CDR3 protein: CASSLLRAGGTDTQYF; CDR3 DNA: TGCGCCAGCAGCTTGCTTAGGGCGGGAGGCACAGATACGCAGTATTTT
D gene: TRBD1; J gene: TRBJ1-2; V gene: TRBV5-6; clone size: NA; CDR3 protein: CASSLDRVDGYTF; CDR3 DNA: TGTGCCAGCAGCCTCGACAGGGTCGATGGCTACACCTTC
D gene: NA; J gene: TRBJ1-2; V gene: TRBV14; clone size: NA; CDR3 protein: CASSLSLRSRGYTF; CDR3 DNA: TGTGCCAGCAGCTTATCTCTTCGGTCGAGAGGCTACACCTTC
D gene: TRBD2; J gene: TRBJ2-3; V gene: TRBV28; clone size: NA; CDR3 protein: CASRGGSLGTDTQYF; CDR3 DNA: TGTGCCAGCAGGGGCGGGAGTCTGGGCACAGATACGCAGTATTTT
D gene: NA; J gene: TRBJ2-7; V gene: TRBV5-4; clone size: NA; CDR3 protein: CASSLGAEQYF; CDR3 DNA: TGTGCCAGCAGCTTGGGGGCCGAGCAGTACTTC
D gene: NA; J gene: TRBJ1-2; V gene: TRBV7-8; clone size: NA; CDR3 protein: CASSLGAGRGYTF; CDR3 DNA: TGTGCCAGCAGCTTAGGCGCGGGTAGGGGCTACACCTTC
D gene: NA; J gene: TRBJ1-6; V gene: TRBV6-5; clone size: few; CDR3 protein: CASRTGYNSPLHF; CDR3 DNA: TGTGCCAGCAGAACAGGGTATAATTCACCCCTCCACTTT
D gene: NA; J gene: TRBJ1-2; V gene: TRBV27; clone size: NA; CDR3 protein: CASSLAGNYGYTF; CDR3 DNA: TGTGCCAGCAGTTTGGCAGGGAACTATGGCTACACCTTC
D gene: TRBD2; J gene: TRBJ2-7; V gene: TRBV10-3; clone size: few; CDR3 protein: CAISDAATSGSYEQYF; CDR3 DNA: TGTGCCATCAGTGACGCCGCGACTAGCGGCTCTTACGAGCAGTACTTC
D gene: NA; J gene: TRBJ1-2; V gene: TRBV7-3; clone size: NA; CDR3 protein: CASSLTRDRTNYTF; CDR3 DNA: TGTGCCAGCAGCCTAACCCGTGACAGGACGAACTACACCTTC
D gene: NA; J gene: TRBJ1-1; V gene: TRBV6-1; clone size: few; CDR3 protein: CASSERGEAEAFF; CDR3 DNA: TGTGCCAGCAGTGAACGGGGGGAGGCTGAAGCTTTCTTT
D gene: NA; J gene: TRBJ1-1; V gene: TRBV13; clone size: NA; CDR3 protein: CASSLTGQQSTEAFF; CDR3 DNA: TGTGCCAGCAGCTTAACAGGACAGCAGAGCACTGAAGCTTTCTTT
D gene: NA; J gene: TRBJ2-5; V gene: TRBV2; clone size: NA; CDR3 protein: CASSEDVQGFETQYF; CDR3 DNA: TGTGCCAGCAGTGAAGACGTTCAGGGATTCGAGACCCAGTACTTC
D gene: TRBD1; J gene: TRBJ1-4; V gene: TRBV12-3/TRBV12-4; clone size: NA; CDR3 protein: CASSNRGEKLFF; CDR3 DNA: TGTGCCAGCAGTAACAGGGGTGAAAAACTGTTTTTT
D gene: TRBD1; J gene: TRBJ1-1; V gene: TRBV11-2; clone size: once; CDR3 protein: CASSTNRGGTEAFF; CDR3 DNA: TGTGCCAGCAGCACGAACAGGGGGGGCACTGAAGCTTTCTTT
D gene: NA; J gene: TRBJ1-4; V gene: TRBV19; clone size: NA; CDR3 protein: CASSIWDMGPEKLFF; CDR3 DNA: TGTGCCAGTAGTATATGGGACATGGGGCCTGAAAAACTGTTTTTT
D gene: TRBD2; J gene: TRBJ2-2; V gene: TRBV5-1; clone size: NA; CDR3 protein: CASSLVVTSENTGELFF; CDR3 DNA: TGCGCCAGCAGCTTGGTTGTTACTAGCGAGAACACCGGGGAGCTGTTTTTT
D gene: NA; J gene: TRBJ1-1; V gene: TRBV19; clone size: NA; CDR3 protein: CASSIVAGGTEAFF; CDR3 DNA: TGTGCCAGTAGTATCGTGGCAGGAGGTACTGAAGCTTTCTTT
D gene: TRBD1; J gene: TRBJ2-7; V gene: TRBV28; clone size: few; CDR3 protein: CASSLFGTANYEQYF; CDR3 DNA: TGTGCCAGCAGTTTGTTTGGGACAGCGAACTACGAGCAGTACTTC
D gene: TRBD1; J gene: TRBJ1-5; V gene: TRBV2; clone size: NA; CDR3 protein: CASSAMGQADQPQHF; CDR3 DNA: TGTGCCAGCAGCGCCATGGGACAGGCGGATCAGCCCCAGCATTTT
D gene: NA; J gene: TRBJ1-5; V gene: TRBV6-1; clone size: NA; CDR3 protein: CASSEELGPRYSNQPQHF; CDR3 DNA: TGTGCCAGCAGTGAAGAGCTGGGGCCCCGCTATAGCAATCAGCCCCAGCATTTT
D gene: TRBD1; J gene: TRBJ1-5; V gene: TRBV18; clone size: once; CDR3 protein: CASSSGQGGQPQHF; CDR3 DNA: TGTGCCAGCTCCTCCGGACAGGGCGGCCAGCCCCAGCATTTT
D gene: NA; J gene: TRBJ1-6; V gene: TRBV2; clone size: NA; CDR3 protein: CASRTGTSNSALHF; CDR3 DNA: TGTGCCAGCAGAACCGGGACTTCCAATTCAGCCCTCCACTTT
D gene: NA; J gene: TRBJ1-4; V gene: TRBV29-1; clone size: NA; CDR3 protein: CSVARGQSNEKLFF; CDR3 DNA: TGCAGCGTAGCCCGGGGTCAGAGTAATGAAAAACTGTTTTTT